This T cell receptor beta chain was identified during a study of blood T cell repertoires in COVID-19 (TCRdb year 2020). In terms of the full investigation: The collaborator samples originated in the United States, Italy and Spain and spanned the acute and convalescent phases of COVID-19. A de-identified subject ID, COVID-19 status, age in years and sex were almost always included in the sample metadata. Samples were obtained from the ongoing ImmuneRACE study (first 160 participants) and from about 1,300 subjects provided by 6 global collaborators. Where available, HLA class I and class II types were taken from metadata supplied by the sample provider and were not determined by assay-based typing. The material from the prospective study consisted of cDNA or gDNA derived from T cells, B-cell-depleted T cells, or PBMCs. The repertoires were released in a freely available public database meant as a resource for research on the immune response to SARS-CoV-2. Subjects who had been exposed to COVID-19, were actively infected with it, or had recovered from it provided the deeply sampled blood TCRbeta repertoires that made up the dataset.

Whole blood was collected in K2EDTA tubes by collaborating institutions according to the institutions' own protocols. For TCRbeta analysis, collaborators shipped samples as frozen whole blood, isolated PBMCs, or DNA extracted from either of those sample types. In this sample, this clone turned up a few times. No cognate antigen has been identified for it. No quality values exist for individual bases; no much larger clone is one base distant. The investigation overall reported the following: How much clinical and demographic metadata was included differed by source and by participant, and the metadata was provided uncurated.

TCRbeta CDR3 regions were amplified from genomic DNA by means of the immunoSEQ Assay, a bias-controlled multiplex PCR. As for the authors' bioinformatics: The number of nucleated cells in each sample was estimated from the amplification of reference gene primers within the assay. Sequence reads were collapsed and filtered to measure the absolute abundance of every unique TCRbeta CDR3 rearrangement. For each sample, productive Simpson clonality was calculated by taking the square root of Simpson's diversity index across productive rearrangements. The table comes from immuneACCESS by way of TCRdb, which keeps in-frame sequences with V and J called. Part of the clones is missing from these tables; in studies checked, under half for an unresolved V gene and the rest for unknown reasons. The V and J calls and clone size come from that table; D and trimming were worked out from the DNA. Across this sample there are approximately 65,000 clones, with around 90% seen only once. The top ten clones comprise 4.5% to 5% of the sample.

V is shortened by 4 bases, J by 4 bases, and the region joining them spans 13 bases. The CDR3, cysteine through phenylalanine, is 14 amino acids long. The read is trimmed to its CDR3 DNA, 42 bases read in frame from base 1. For CDR1 and CDR2, the germline V gene lists MDHEN and SYDVKM. The sequenced material came from peripheral blood. The receptor was isolated from a human donor in a cohort sampled during active COVID-19. The chain is made from TRBV28 and TRBJ1-2; the D gene identity is not certain. The nucleotide sequence is given as TGTGCCAGCAGTTCGGGCCCCGGAGGCTATGGCTACACCTTC. It translates to CASSSGPGGYGYTF.